This T cell receptor beta chain was profiled in a study of PD-1 blockade in classical Hodgkin lymphoma. Study results and limitations: CD4+ but not CD8+ TCR diversity rose significantly by C4D1. Relapsed/refractory patients reportedly had the lowest baseline TCR diversity, below newly diagnosed patients, who were below healthy donors.

Turning to this clone: As yet, its antigen is unknown.

The patients all showed relapse after autologous stem cell transplantation, while their brentuximab vedotin exposure varied. Best responses were complete response, partial response or progressive disease. Here immunoSEQ multiplex PCR was the method, and the copy in TCRdb shows in-frame clones only, minus some. The sample carries 9,000 to 10,000 clones, about 90% recorded once. CDR3 length: 14 amino acids. Germline CDR1 is WNHNN and CDR2 is SYGVQD (reference sequence). Trimming cost V 8 bases and J 2 bases; bases outside gene matches: 7. Here the sequenced sample was peripheral blood mononuclear cells (PBMCs), taken at baseline. The rearrangement links TRBV10-1 to TRBJ2-7; 9 nucleotides agree with TRBD1. The sequence came from a human donor with classical Hodgkin lymphoma. The CDR3 here is CASQSGTGTYEQYF. In nucleotides, the CDR3 is TGCGCCAGCCAGAGCGGGACAGGGACCTACGAGCAGTACTTC.